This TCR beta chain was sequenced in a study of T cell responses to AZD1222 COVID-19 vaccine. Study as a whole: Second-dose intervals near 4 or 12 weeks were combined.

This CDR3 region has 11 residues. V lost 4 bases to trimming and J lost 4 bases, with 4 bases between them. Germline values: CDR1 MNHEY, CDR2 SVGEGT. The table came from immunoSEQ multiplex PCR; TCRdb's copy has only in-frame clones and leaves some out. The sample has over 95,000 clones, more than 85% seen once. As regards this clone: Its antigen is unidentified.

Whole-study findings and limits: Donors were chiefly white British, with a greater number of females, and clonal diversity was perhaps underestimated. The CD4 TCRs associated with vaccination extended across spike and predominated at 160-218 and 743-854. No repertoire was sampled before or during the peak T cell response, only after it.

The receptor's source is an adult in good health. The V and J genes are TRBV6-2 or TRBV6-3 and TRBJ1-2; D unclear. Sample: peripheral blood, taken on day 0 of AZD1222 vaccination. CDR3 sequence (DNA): TGTGCCAGCAGTTTTAGCTATGGCTACACCTTC. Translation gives CASSFSYGYTF.